This T cell receptor beta chain was sequenced during a study of technical replicates of blood from a few donors. Sequencing was performed with immunoSEQ multiplex PCR; in TCRdb, only in-frame clones are kept and a portion is missing. In the table there are more than 75,000 clones, around 96% of which are singletons. Trimming stripped 1 base from V and 5 bases from J, with 10 bases between. The length of the CDR3 is 13 residues. The germline gives CDR1 SGDLS, CDR2 YYNGEE. This clone was seen only once. Sequencing input: T cells isolated from PBMCs. This TCR derives from a human donor in good health. This rearrangement joins TRBV9 to TRBJ2-7, with a weak D call TRBD1 (6 bases). CDR3 bases: TGTGCCAGCAGCGTAAGCAGGGGTGACGAGCAGTACTTC. Residues: CASSVSRGDEQYF.